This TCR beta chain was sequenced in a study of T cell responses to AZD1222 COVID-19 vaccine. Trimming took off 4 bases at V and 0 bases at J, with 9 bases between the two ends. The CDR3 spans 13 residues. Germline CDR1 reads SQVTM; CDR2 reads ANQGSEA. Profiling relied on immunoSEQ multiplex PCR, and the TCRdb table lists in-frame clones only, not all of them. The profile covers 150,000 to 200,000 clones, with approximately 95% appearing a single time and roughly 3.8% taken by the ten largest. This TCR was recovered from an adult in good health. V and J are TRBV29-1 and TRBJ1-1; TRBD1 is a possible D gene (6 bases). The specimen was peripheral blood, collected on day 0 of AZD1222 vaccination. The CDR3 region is CSVVRGMNTEAFF. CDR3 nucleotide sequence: TGCAGCGTTGTTAGGGGGATGAACACTGAAGCTTTCTTT.